A selection of T cell receptor beta chains follows, all from one sample in a study of identical twins. TCRdb passed the 5' RACE reads through MiXCR, listing each CDR3 protein once. The sample lists about 460,000 distinct CDR3 sequences; 13% to 15% were seen once. The same sample was also studied in work on yellow fever vaccine responses in identical twins.

Specimen: CD4+ T cells sorted from blood. These receptors were taken from a woman between 18 and 29 years old in good health. Each CDR3 is given without its conserved first and last residue.

V,CDR3
TRBV7-6,ASSLRAGNTEAF
TRBV12-3/TRBV12-4,ASGYRGSGELF
TRBV7-7,ASSGQGGGEQF
TRBV27,ASRRTIRQPQH
TRBV29-1,SVDRDRGFLQY
TRBV14,ASSPNRGSGANVLT
TRBV24-1,ATSDFGYGPYNEQF
TRBV6-5,ASSYKNYEQY
TRBV5-5,ASSSLGTATYNEQF
TRBV6-5,ASSYSGGVGEKLF
TRBV29-1,SGTRGGDEQF
TRBV19,ASSLGGDRTDTQY
TRBV5-1,ASSLSVTSMEAKNIQY
TRBV29-1,SVRDGNSPLH
TRBV9,ASSVSGRTDTQY
TRBV24-1,ATSDAGLGQGAVDEQF
TRBV2,ASSEVGARIETQY
TRBV4-2,ASSQESQATQETQY
TRBV29-1,SVVGGQLYEQY
TRBV12-3/TRBV12-4,ASSTGPGELF
TRBV5-1,ASSLDYEQY
TRBV5-6,ASSLGRDYNEQF
TRBV30,AWSLGGEQF
TRBV9,ASSVAGQVPNEQF
TRBV29-1,STPGASMNTEAF
TRBV18,ASSPRQVVQETQY
TRBV4-1,ASSQDVPSASYYSGANVLT
TRBV25-1,ASSLAVGENEQF
TRBV20-1,SARDYRLRGDPPYEQY
TRBV5-1,ASSLRASGGLETQY
TRBV10-3,ATMDRGLYEQY
TRBV3-1,ASSQGQLYGYT
TRBV3-2,ASSQTRTSGGTPDTQY
TRBV2,ASRYTSGGSYEQY
TRBV20-1,SARSQGGYEQY